This note documents a single T cell receptor (beta chain) sequence. Sequenced by immunoSEQ multiplex PCR; TCRdb stores in-frame clones only, minus some. The repertoire holds about a million clones, with roughly 80% as singletons. V lost 6 bases to trimming and J lost 3 bases; unmatched junction nucleotides: 10. CDR1 is SEHNR and CDR2 is FQNEAQ in the germline V gene (reference sequence). The CDR3 totals 16 residues. The data were taken from a study of shared clonotypes between healthy human individuals. The rearrangement links TRBV7-9 to TRBJ2-3, with TRBD1 matching 9 bases. This clonotype was sampled from a man aged 18 to 29 in good health. Input material: memory CD4+ T cells sorted from blood. Subset reported: CD45RA-negative fraction. The CDR3, as DNA: TGTGCCAGCAGTACCGGGACAGGGATAGGGACAGATACGCAGTATTTT. Amino acid sequence: CASSTGTGIGTDTQYF. Full variable domain (outside the CDR3, taken from reference TRBV7-9 and TRBJ2-3): DTGVSQNPRHKITKRGQNVTFRCDPISEHNRLYWYRQTLGQGPEFLTYFQNEAQLEKSRLLSDRFSAERPKGSFSTLEIQRTEQGDSAMYLCASSTGTGIGTDTQYFGPGTRLTVL.